This TCR beta chain was sequenced for a study of blood T cell repertoires in COVID-19. Study-level information: PBMCs, B-cell-depleted T cells, or T cells were the source of the cDNA or gDNA that made up the material.

Measured with immunoSEQ multiplex PCR; TCRdb has only the in-frame clones, and not every one. This table holds about 250,000 clones, roughly nine tenths found once. Sequencing was carried out using peripheral blood. The sequence was obtained from a middle-aged woman who had recovered from COVID-19.

The DNA for the CDR3 is TGTGCCAGTAGTGAATGGGCTGAGAATGAAAAACTGTTTTTT. Translating gives CASSEWAENEKLFF. The J gene is TRBJ1-4, the V gene TRBV19; D remains ambiguous. The ends were cut back, 5 bases at V and 5 bases at J, with 12 bases in the middle. Germline lookup yields CDR1 LNHDA and CDR2 SQIVND (reference sequence). This CDR3 region has 14 residues.